Many counts were recorded for the clone carrying this T cell receptor beta chain. Its target is unknown. Patients counted as stable if ophthalmopathy did not develop within 18 months. Those patients with uncontrolled infection, other autoimmune disease, pregnancy or lactation were excluded. The V and J ends lost 5 bases and 0 bases, in that order; junction bases with no gene match: 6. Germline V gene data show CDR1 as MDHEN and CDR2 as SYDVKM. This CDR3 is built from 16 residues. The data were obtained in a study of T cells in Graves' hyperthyroidism and ophthalmopathy. Regions amplified from RNA transcripts were the TCR beta CDR3 regions. The primer set for the first-round RT-PCR of the TCR CDR3 was HTBI. TCRdb reprocessed the multiplex PCR reads via MiXCR and lists one record per CDR3 protein. The sample has about 380,000 distinct CDR3 sequences, roughly 14% seen once. Study-level points and caveats: Model predictions of ophthalmopathy came a median roughly 6.4 months before onset. Blood also contained most expanded thyroid clonotypes above 0.001.

The chain has TRBV28 and TRBJ2-1, with 8 bases that match TRBD2. The TCR originated in a woman aged 55-70 years with Graves' hyperthyroidism. Sequencing used blood. Written as DNA, the CDR3 is TGTGCCAGCAGTGAAGCACTAGCGGTCTCCTACAATGAGCAGTTCTTC. Its translation: CASSEALAVSYNEQFF.